These 3 T cell receptor beta chains came from one sample sequenced in a study of blood T cell repertoires in COVID-19. Produced via immunoSEQ multiplex PCR; TCRdb's table is partial and in-frame only. The sample lists approximately 180,000 clones; around 87% were seen once. The sample comprised peripheral blood. The source is a man aged 35 to 55 with active or convalescent COVID-19.

J is TRBJ1-3 and V is TRBV19; the D is unclear. V lost 4 bases, J lost 4 bases, and 8 bases lay in between. The CDR3 length is 13 residues. Germline V gene data show CDR1 as LNHDA and CDR2 as SQIVND (reference sequence). CDR3 in amino acids: CASSTLQGNTIYF. CDR3 coding DNA: TGTGCCAGTAGTACTCTTCAGGGAAACACCATATATTTT.

The table lists this clone with a count of one. This rearrangement joins TRBV23-1 to TRBJ1-5, with 8 bases that match TRBD1. TRBV23-1 is an ORF, with its function uncertain. Germline trimming cut 0 bases from V and 3 bases from J; bases unmatched to any gene: 1. The CDR3 runs to 15 residues. CDR3 DNA sequence: TGCGCCAGCAGTCAATCGGACAGGGTCAATCAGCCCCAGCATTTT. The encoded protein is CASSQSDRVNQPQHF.

The sample holds a few counts of this clone. This chain joins TRBV7-2 and TRBJ2-5, with TRBD2 matching over 14 bases. J was trimmed by 9 bases and V by 5 bases; bases with no gene match: 8. Germline CDR1 and CDR2: SGHTA and FQGNSA. This CDR3 is built from 15 residues. This CDR3 is CASSHPTSGGEAQYF. Written as DNA, the CDR3 is TGTGCCAGCAGCCACCCGACTAGCGGGGGGGAAGCCCAGTACTTC. The full variable domain, completed using reference TRBV7-2 and TRBJ2-5, is GAGVSQSPSNKVTEKGKDVELRCDPISGHTALYWYRQSLGQGLEFLIYFQGNSAPDKSGLPSDRFSAERTGGSVSTLTIQRTQQEDSAVYLCASSHPTSGGEAQYFGPGTRLLVL.